The 20 T cell receptor beta chains presented below share a single source sample, sequenced in a study of blood T cell repertoires in COVID-19. Method: immunoSEQ multiplex PCR; TCRdb's copy keeps in-frame clones and lacks some. The sample holds 70,000 to 100,000 clones, nearly 90% seen once. The sequenced sample consisted of peripheral blood. The receptors were gathered from a woman older than 75 with active or convalescent COVID-19.

The chain uses TRBV28 and TRBJ1-2; no reliable D call. The CDR3 is 13 residues long. Germline CDR1 and CDR2: MDHEN and SYDVKM. Trimming removed 3 bases at V and 4 bases at J, with 9 bases between. The CDR3 loop reads CASSFRNLYGYTF. The CDR3 DNA reads as TGTGCCAGCAGTTTCCGTAATCTCTATGGCTACACCTTC.

The chain recombines TRBV5-6 with TRBJ2-3, with D maybe TRBD1 (6 bases). Trimming took off 6 bases at V and 3 bases at J, with 20 bases between the two ends. This CDR3 comprises 16 residues. Germline assignment: CDR1 SGHDT and CDR2 YYEEEE. The CDR3 spells CASTKTPGQTTDTQYF. CDR3 bases: TGTGCCAGCACCAAAACTCCGGGACAAACAACAGATACGCAGTATTTT.

CDR3 protein: CASSLVGLATSTDTQYF. The CDR3 nucleotides are TGTGCCAGCAGCTTAGTAGGACTAGCGACCAGCACAGATACGCAGTATTTT. V and J are TRBV7-8 and TRBJ2-3; TRBD2 matches 9 bases. Germline assignment: CDR1 SGHVS and CDR2 FQNEAQ. The CDR3 consists of 17 residues. V shed 1 base and J 0 bases; nucleotides not matched to a gene: 5.

The genes are TRBV27 and TRBJ2-5; tentatively, D is TRBD1 (6 bases). V lost 6 bases and J 10 bases, leaving 24 bases between the germline ends. Germline V gene sequence: CDR1 MNHEY, CDR2 SMNVEV (reference sequence). The length of the CDR3 is 15 residues. CDR3 DNA: TGTGCCAGCAGCCCCGGGACACCCGTCCCCGTGGACCAGTACTTC. It translates to CASSPGTPVPVDQYF.

The V call is TRBV3-1 (or the pseudogene TRBV3-2), the J call TRBJ1-3; the match to TRBD1 covers 7 bases. The length of the CDR3 is 15 residues. Germline V gene sequence: CDR1 LGHDT, CDR2 YNNKEL (reference sequence). V shed 4 bases, J shed 2 bases, and the junction held 5 bases outside the gene matches. The DNA for the CDR3 is TGTGCCAGCAGCCCCAACAGGGGCCCTGGAAACACCATATATTTT. Its protein product is CASSPNRGPGNTIYF.

The chain joins TRBV5-1 to TRBJ1-1, with TRBD1 as a possible D gene (6 bases). This CDR3 spans 13 amino acids. V was cut by 7 bases and J by 3 bases, with 13 bases left in between. The germline CDR1 and CDR2 sequences are SGHRS and YFSETQ. The CDR3: CASGSRGDTEAFF. The CDR3 DNA is TGCGCCAGCGGCAGCAGGGGAGACACTGAAGCTTTCTTT. Full variable domain (missing parts from reference TRBV5-1 and TRBJ1-1): KAGVTQTPRYLIKTRGQQVTLSCSPISGHRSVSWYQQTPGQGLQFLFEYFSETQRNKGNFPGRFSGRQFSNSRSEMNVSTLELGDSALYLCASGSRGDTEAFFGQGTRLTVV.

The chain combines TRBV5-1 with TRBJ1-2; unclear D gene. This CDR3 has 12 amino acids. V was cut by 0 bases and J by 6 bases, with 6 bases left in between. Germline V gene data show CDR1 as SGHRS and CDR2 as YFSETQ. DNA for the CDR3: TGCGCCAGCAGCTTGGCCGGGGATGGCTACACCTTC. Translation: CASSLAGDGYTF. Supplemented by reference TRBV5-1 and TRBJ1-2, the full variable domain reads KAGVTQTPRYLIKTRGQQVTLSCSPISGHRSVSWYQQTPGQGLQFLFEYFSETQRNKGNFPGRFSGRQFSNSRSEMNVSTLELGDSALYLCASSLAGDGYTFGSGTRLTVV.

This chain joins TRBV15 and TRBJ2-1, with 7 bases aligning to TRBD2. V trimming: 5 bases; J trimming: 4 bases; junction bases outside the gene matches: 11. CDR1 and CDR2 (germline): LNHNV, YYDKDF (reference sequence). The CDR3 spans 16 residues. CDR3 loop: CATSLRASGAYNEQFF. The CDR3 region has the DNA TGTGCCACCAGCCTCCGGGCTAGCGGAGCTTACAATGAGCAGTTCTTC. Together with reference TRBV15 and TRBJ2-1, the CDR3 gives the full variable domain: DAMVIQNPRYQVTQFGKPVTLSCSQTLNHNVMYWYQQKSSQAPKLLFHYYDKDFNNEADTPDNFQSRRPNTSFCFLDIRSPGLGDTAMYLCATSLRASGAYNEQFFGPGTRLTVL.

This clone appeared a few times. This chain connects TRBV19 to TRBJ1-5; TRBD1 agrees at 9 bases. V gave up 4 bases and J gave up 2 bases; unmatched junction bases: 12. Germline V gives CDR1 LNHDA, CDR2 SQIVND (reference sequence). The CDR3 is 18 amino acids. The CDR3 region is CASSTRPDRGGGNQPQHF. As DNA, the CDR3 is TGTGCCAGTAGTACTCGCCCGGACAGGGGCGGCGGCAATCAGCCCCAGCATTTT. The entire variable domain, with the rest obtained from reference TRBV19 and TRBJ1-5, is as follows: DGGITQSPKYLFRKEGQNVTLSCEQNLNHDAMYWYRQDPGQGLRLIYYSQIVNDFQKGDIAEGYSVSREKKESFPLTVTSAQKNPTAFYLCASSTRPDRGGGNQPQHFGDGTRLSIL.

J is TRBJ1-6 and V is TRBV9; weak D call: TRBD1 (5 bases). The CDR3 covers 15 residues. Trimming left V 0 bases short and J 7 bases short, with 11 bases between. CDR1 and CDR2 from the germline V gene are SGDLS and YYNGEE. The CDR3 DNA sequence: TGTGCCAGCAGCGTAGAGGGGTTACGGAATTCACCCCTCCACTTT. Its protein is CASSVEGLRNSPLHF.

On this clone: Other DNA variants within this sample encode the same CDR3. V is TRBV7-9 and J is TRBJ1-5; D not resolved. In germline, CDR1 is SEHNR, CDR2 FQNEAQ (reference sequence). The CDR3 is made up of 16 amino acids. V was cut by 3 bases and J by 0 bases, with 12 bases left in between. The CDR3 loop reads CASSLGGRPSNQPQHF. The CDR3 DNA sequence: TGTGCCAGCAGCTTGGGAGGACGACCTAGCAATCAGCCCCAGCATTTT.

This chain links TRBV3-1 (or the pseudogene TRBV3-2) with TRBJ2-1, with 14 bases fitting TRBD2. Germline V gene lookup returns CDR1 LGHDT and CDR2 YNNKEL (reference sequence). Trimming took 0 bases from V and 6 from J; bases not matched to a gene: 7. The CDR3 is 18 residues long. CDR3 sequence (DNA): TGTGCCAGCAGCCAAGACCCCTCGACTAGCGGGAGGGCCAATGAGCAGTTCTTC. Its translation is CASSQDPSTSGRANEQFF.

V usage is TRBV4-1 and J usage is TRBJ2-5; weak D call: TRBD2 (6 bases). Trimming removed 3 bases from V and 1 base from J, with 12 bases in between. The germline CDR1 and CDR2 sequences are MGHRA and YSYEKL. This CDR3 is built from 15 residues. CDR3 in DNA: TGCGCCAGCAGCCAGCACCTAGCGACCCAAGAGACCCAGTACTTC. Protein product: CASSQHLATQETQYF.

The rearrangement links TRBV29-1 to TRBJ1-1, with D perhaps TRBD1 (6 bases). This CDR3 spans 14 amino acids. Trimming removed 3 bases from V and 2 bases from J, with 13 bases in between. Germline V gene data show CDR1 as SQVTM and CDR2 as ANQGSEA. The CDR3 sequence is CSVDLQGPNTEAFF. CDR3 DNA sequence: TGCAGCGTTGACCTACAGGGCCCTAACACTGAAGCTTTCTTT.

The genes are TRBV4-2 and TRBJ2-1; the match to TRBD2 covers 9 bases. V gave up 0 bases and J gave up 1 base; unmatched junction bases: 4. The CDR3 consists of 17 residues. The germline gives CDR1 LGHNA, CDR2 YNFKEQ. CDR3 amino acids: CASSQEVAGASYNEQFF. The CDR3 nucleotides are TGTGCCAGCAGCCAAGAAGTAGCGGGGGCGTCCTACAATGAGCAGTTCTTC.

V gene TRBV6-2 or TRBV6-3 combines with J gene TRBJ1-5; unclear D gene. Germline CDR1 MNHEY, CDR2 SVGEGT. Trimming pared 5 bases from V and 0 bases from J, leaving 14 bases between. The CDR3 covers 16 residues. The CDR3 region has the DNA TGTGCCAGCAGTAGCTCAGGTCTTGGTAGCAATCAGCCCCAGCATTTT. Translating it yields CASSSSGLGSNQPQHF.

This chain uses TRBV19 with TRBJ1-5, with D tentatively TRBD1 (6 bases). This CDR3 contains 18 residues. Germline-derived CDR1 and CDR2 are LNHDA and SQIVND (reference sequence). Trimming shortened V by 1 base and J by 2 bases, and 18 bases separated the two germline ends. CDR3 loop: CASSIGPRGGGGNQPQHF. CDR3 coding DNA: TGTGCCAGTAGTATAGGCCCCAGGGGCGGGGGAGGCAATCAGCCCCAGCATTTT.

The rearrangement uses TRBV29-1 and TRBJ1-3; D gene uncertain. Trimming removed 6 bases at V and 4 bases at J, with 13 bases between. The CDR3 loop spans 13 amino acids. From germline, CDR1 is SQVTM and CDR2 ANQGSEA. The DNA of the CDR3 is TGCAGCGTGGAGGGCCTACCAGGAAACACCATATATTTT. Translated: CSVEGLPGNTIYF.

The rearrangement links TRBV2 to TRBJ1-1, with TRBD1 as a possible D gene (6 bases). V lost 5 bases, J lost 8 bases, and 9 bases lay in between. This CDR3 region has 11 residues. Germline V gene sequence: CDR1 SNHLY, CDR2 FYNNEI. The CDR3 nucleotides read TGTGCCAGCAGTCCGGGGGGCGAAGCTTTCTTT. It codes for CASSPGGEAFF.

The CDR3, as DNA: TGTGCCAGCAGCCTTAGAAGGGACAGCTCCTACGAGCAGTACTTC. Protein product: CASSLRRDSSYEQYF. The chain is built from TRBV11-2 and TRBJ2-7; 7 bases are a match to TRBD1. The germline V gene encodes CDR1 SGHAT and CDR2 FQNNGV. The J segment lost 0 bases and the V segment lost 5 bases, leaving 7 bases of the junction unmatched. The CDR3 has 15 amino acids.